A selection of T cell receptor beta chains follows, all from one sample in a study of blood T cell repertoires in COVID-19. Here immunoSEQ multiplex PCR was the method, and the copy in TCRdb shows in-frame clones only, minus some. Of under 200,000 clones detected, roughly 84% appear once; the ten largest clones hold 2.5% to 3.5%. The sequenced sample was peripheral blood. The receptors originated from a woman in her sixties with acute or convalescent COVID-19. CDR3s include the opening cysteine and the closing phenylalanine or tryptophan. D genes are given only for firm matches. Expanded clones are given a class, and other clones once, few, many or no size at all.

DNA: TGTGCCAGCTCACAACGGGACAGGGGATACGAGCAGTACTTC
CDR3: CASSQRDRGYEQYF
size: NA
D: TRBD1
V: TRBV18
J: TRBJ2-7

DNA: TGTGCCAGCAGCCTCAAGCAGGGGAACTATGGCTACACCTTC
CDR3: CASSLKQGNYGYTF
size: NA
D: NA
V: TRBV28
J: TRBJ1-2

DNA: TGCGCCAGCAGCCAAGACCCGCCCGGAGAGACCCAGTACTTC
CDR3: CASSQDPPGETQYF
size: NA
D: NA
V: TRBV4-3
J: TRBJ2-5

DNA: TGCAGTGCTAGAGCGGAGGGGACGGCTTTCTTT
CDR3: CSARAEGTAFF
size: NA
D: NA
V: TRBV20-1
J: TRBJ1-1

DNA: TGTGCCAGCAGCCAAGATGGGGGCTGGAACTATGGCTACACCTTC
CDR3: CASSQDGGWNYGYTF
size: once
D: NA
V: TRBV14
J: TRBJ1-2

DNA: TGTGCCAGCAGCCCCTCGAAGACAGGCCCCTATGGCTACACCTTC
CDR3: CASSPSKTGPYGYTF
size: few
D: NA
V: TRBV7-9
J: TRBJ1-2

DNA: TGCGCCAGCAGCTTGGATGGCACCAGCTCCTACGAGCAGTACTTC
CDR3: CASSLDGTSSYEQYF
size: NA
D: NA
V: TRBV5-1
J: TRBJ2-7

DNA: TGCGCCAGCAGCCGGGGCGAGAATCAGCCCCAGCATTTT
CDR3: CASSRGENQPQHF
size: NA
D: NA
V: TRBV4-3
J: TRBJ1-5

DNA: TGTGCCAGCAGTGATAGCAGGGGTAATGAAAAACTGTTTTTT
CDR3: CASSDSRGNEKLFF
size: NA
D: NA
V: TRBV2
J: TRBJ1-4

DNA: TGTGCCTCCCTGGCGGCGAACACCGGGGAGCTGTTTTTT
CDR3: CASLAANTGELFF
size: NA
D: NA
V: TRBV9
J: TRBJ2-2

DNA: TGTGCCAGCAGCTCCTCAGGGAAACTCTATGGCTACACCTTC
CDR3: CASSSSGKLYGYTF
size: NA
D: NA
V: TRBV6-6
J: TRBJ1-2

DNA: TGTGCCAGCAGTCTATACAGGGAGGGTGAAAAACTGTTTTTT
CDR3: CASSLYREGEKLFF
size: NA
D: NA
V: TRBV6-2/TRBV6-3
J: TRBJ1-4

DNA: TGTGCCAGCGGACAGGGGGCGAAGACTAATGAAAAACTGTTTTTT
CDR3: CASGQGAKTNEKLFF
size: NA
D: TRBD1
V: TRBV5-8
J: TRBJ1-4

DNA: TGTGCCAGCAGCCGAAAGCCGGGACTAGGAGAAGAGACCCAGTACTTC
CDR3: CASSRKPGLGEETQYF
size: NA
D: TRBD2
V: TRBV4-2
J: TRBJ2-5

DNA: TGTGCCACCAGTGAACCCCGAAGTTTAACAGCCGGGGAGCTGTTTTTT
CDR3: CATSEPRSLTAGELFF
size: NA
D: NA
V: TRBV24-1
J: TRBJ2-2

DNA: TGTGCCAGCAGTTTATCCTCCACAGCGGGGGGTCAAGAGACCCAGTACTTC
CDR3: CASSLSSTAGGQETQYF
size: NA
D: TRBD2
V: TRBV28
J: TRBJ2-5

DNA: TGTGCCAGCAGTCCGGCTTCTGCGGGGGGGTTTACAGATACGCAGTATTTT
CDR3: CASSPASAGGFTDTQYF
size: NA
D: TRBD2
V: TRBV9
J: TRBJ2-3

DNA: TGTGCCAGCAGCAAAGAGGGAGAGAGGGCCCAGCATTTT
CDR3: CASSKEGERAQHF
size: once
D: NA
V: TRBV21-1
J: TRBJ1-5

DNA: TGTGCCAGCAGCTTAGCCCTTAAGACAGCCGAGCAGTACTTC
CDR3: CASSLALKTAEQYF
size: NA
D: NA
V: TRBV7-8
J: TRBJ2-7

DNA: TGTGCCAGCACCCACCTCGGGGCTAGCGGGGGGGCAAGAGGCTACAATGAGCAGTTCTTC
CDR3: CASTHLGASGGARGYNEQFF
size: NA
D: TRBD2
V: TRBV4-2
J: TRBJ2-1

DNA: TGTGCCAGCAGCGAACAGAGGGGGAATGAAAAACTGTTTTTT
CDR3: CASSEQRGNEKLFF
size: NA
D: NA
V: TRBV25-1
J: TRBJ1-4

DNA: TGCGCCAGCGGGGCACCCTCTAACTATGGCTACACCTTC
CDR3: CASGAPSNYGYTF
size: NA
D: NA
V: TRBV5-1
J: TRBJ1-2

DNA: TGCGCCAGTCAACCGGGACAGGGGGTCTACGAGCAGTACTTC
CDR3: CASQPGQGVYEQYF
size: NA
D: TRBD1
V: TRBV5-1
J: TRBJ2-7

DNA: TGTGCCAGCAGCAAAGGACAGATCTATGGCTACACCTTC
CDR3: CASSKGQIYGYTF
size: NA
D: NA
V: TRBV12-3/TRBV12-4
J: TRBJ1-2

DNA: TGTGCCAGCTCTCCGGGGACAGACTATGGCTACACCTTC
CDR3: CASSPGTDYGYTF
size: NA
D: TRBD1
V: TRBV18
J: TRBJ1-2

DNA: TGCGCCAGCAGCTTAGGGGGGGCGCACGAGCAGTACTTC
CDR3: CASSLGGAHEQYF
size: NA
D: NA
V: TRBV5-1
J: TRBJ2-7

DNA: TGTGCCAGCAGCGCGCGACAGGGAAACAATGAGCAGTTCTTC
CDR3: CASSARQGNNEQFF
size: NA
D: TRBD1
V: TRBV11-2
J: TRBJ2-1

DNA: TGTGCCAGTAGTATAGATCATTGGGAGGTTGAGCAGTTCTTC
CDR3: CASSIDHWEVEQFF
size: NA
D: NA
V: TRBV19
J: TRBJ2-1

DNA: TGTGCCAGCAGCCATAGCGCGGACCGACCGGGTGAAGCTTTCTTT
CDR3: CASSHSADRPGEAFF
size: NA
D: NA
V: TRBV4-2
J: TRBJ1-1

DNA: TGTGCCAGTGACCAAGGACAGGGAGGCAATGAGCAGTTCTTC
CDR3: CASDQGQGGNEQFF
size: NA
D: TRBD1
V: TRBV19
J: TRBJ2-1